The T cell receptor beta chain under discussion was sequenced for a study of STAT5B mutations in CD4+ large granular lymphocyte leukemia. Looked up from germline, CDR1 is DFQATT and CDR2 is SNEGSKA (reference sequence). The V end was cut by 5 bases, the J end by 6 bases, with 11 bases between. This CDR3 has 11 residues. Assay: immunoSEQ multiplex PCR; the TCRdb copy retains only in-frame clones and omits some. The data show about 21,000 clones, roughly 65% seen once. V gene TRBV20-1 combines with J gene TRBJ2-7; D may match TRBD1 or TRBD2 (6 bases each). This clonotype was obtained from a human donor in good health. The material sequenced was CD4+ T cells from blood buffy coats. CDR3 coding DNA: TGCAGTGCTGGGGGGACAATCGAGCAGTACTTC. Its protein product is CSAGGTIEQYF.